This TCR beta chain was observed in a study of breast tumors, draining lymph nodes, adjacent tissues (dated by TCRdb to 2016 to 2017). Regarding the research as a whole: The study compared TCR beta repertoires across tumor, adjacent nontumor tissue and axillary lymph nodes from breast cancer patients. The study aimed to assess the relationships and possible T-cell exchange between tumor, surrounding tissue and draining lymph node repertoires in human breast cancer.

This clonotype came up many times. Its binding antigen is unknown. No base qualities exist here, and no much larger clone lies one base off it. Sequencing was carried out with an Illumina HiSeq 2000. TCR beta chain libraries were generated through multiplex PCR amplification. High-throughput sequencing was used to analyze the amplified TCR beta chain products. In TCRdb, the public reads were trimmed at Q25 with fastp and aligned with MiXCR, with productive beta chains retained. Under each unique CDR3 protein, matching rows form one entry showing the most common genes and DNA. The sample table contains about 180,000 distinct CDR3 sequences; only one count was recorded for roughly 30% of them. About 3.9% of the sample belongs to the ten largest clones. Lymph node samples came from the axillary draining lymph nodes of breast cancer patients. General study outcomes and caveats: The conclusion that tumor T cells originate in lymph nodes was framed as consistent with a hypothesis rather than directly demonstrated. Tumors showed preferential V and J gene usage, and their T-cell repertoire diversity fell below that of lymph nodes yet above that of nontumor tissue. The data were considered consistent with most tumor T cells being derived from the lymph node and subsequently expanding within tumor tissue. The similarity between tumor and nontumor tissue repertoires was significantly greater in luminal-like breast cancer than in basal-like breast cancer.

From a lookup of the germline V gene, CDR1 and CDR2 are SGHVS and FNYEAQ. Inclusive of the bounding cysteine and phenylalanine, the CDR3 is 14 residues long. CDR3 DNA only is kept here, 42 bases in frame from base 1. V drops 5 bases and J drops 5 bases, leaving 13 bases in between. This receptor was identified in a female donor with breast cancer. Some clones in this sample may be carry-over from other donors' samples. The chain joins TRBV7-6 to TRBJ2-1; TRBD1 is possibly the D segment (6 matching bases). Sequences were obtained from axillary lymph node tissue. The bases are TGTGCCAGCAGCCCCAGGTGGGGGCACAATGAGCAGTTCTTC. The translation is CASSPRWGHNEQFF.